In this sample, the clone carrying this TCR beta chain turned up a few times. The sample belongs to a study of T-cell reconstitution after alpha-beta-depleted transplantation in children. TCRbeta library preparation incorporated unique molecular identifiers. From the PCR reads, TCRdb called clonotypes with MiXCR, one entry per CDR3 protein. The sample has about 610,000 distinct CDR3 sequences, about 11% seen once; the top ten hold less than 5%. This CDR3 contains 15 residues. Per the germline V gene, CDR1 is SGHRS and CDR2 is YFSETQ. J gave up 4 bases and V 0 bases, and 3 bases lay outside the gene matches.

V is TRBV5-1 and J is TRBJ1-1, with TRBD1 matching over 10 bases. The receptor was derived from a human donor who donated a stem cell graft to a child with acute myeloid leukemia. Sequences were derived from PBMCs from the stem cell graft donor, sampled from the stem cell graft. CDR3 sequence reads: CASSLAGTGATEAFF. The CDR3 nucleotides are TGCGCCAGCAGCTTGGCCGGGACAGGGGCCACTGAAGCTTTCTTT.